Detailed here is one T cell receptor beta chain. The data derive from a study of blood T cell repertoires in COVID-19. About the study: Material from acute and convalescent COVID-19 was sourced from the United States, Italy and Spain.

The ends were cut back, 5 bases at V and 1 base at J, with 17 bases in the middle. In germline, CDR1 is MDHEN, CDR2 SYDVKM. The CDR3 extends over 16 amino acids. Per the authors' pipeline: Counts of nucleated cells, estimated from reference gene primer amplification, were obtained. TCRdb's copy holds only in-frame clones and misses some; the assay was immunoSEQ multiplex PCR. V and J calls and clone size are those listed in that table; D and trimming were worked out from the DNA. The data hold 110,000 or so clones, with more than 80% observed a single time. This receptor was identified in a woman between 40 and 55 years old with acute or convalescent COVID-19. The material sequenced was peripheral blood. The V gene is TRBV28, the J gene TRBJ1-1; TRBD1 is a possible D gene (5 bases). The CDR3 nucleotides read TGTGCCAGCAGTCCTCAGGGTAGGGGAGGGAACACTGAAGCTTTCTTT. As protein: CASSPQGRGGNTEAFF.